Given below is one T cell receptor beta chain in context. What it binds is not known. Only in-frame clones appear in the TCRdb table, and some are missing; sequencing was by immunoSEQ multiplex PCR. This table holds approximately 180,000 clones, approximately 90% found once. Per germline, CDR1 SGDLS and CDR2 YYNGEE. The CDR3 extends over 14 amino acids. The trim removed 0 bases at V and 9 bases at J, leaving 5 bases unmatched. This sample is part of a study of T cell responses to AZD1222 COVID-19 vaccine. Study-wide results and limits: Donors, mostly white British, included more females; clonal diversity was possibly underestimated.

This receptor was obtained from an adult in good health. The source material was peripheral blood, sampled on day 0 of AZD1222 vaccination. The chain links TRBV9 to TRBJ2-3; 9 nucleotides align to TRBD2. For the CDR3, the DNA is TGTGCCAGCAGCGTAGCTAGCGGGGCGGGGACGCAGTATTTT. Protein product: CASSVASGAGTQYF.